This is a list of T cell receptor beta chains from one sample in a study of T cell clonotyping in hematopoietic cell transplantation. The repertoire was sequenced with immunoSEQ multiplex PCR; TCRdb's copy has only in-frame clones and lacks some. The top ten hold 4.2% of the sample, which has 14,000 or so clones, about 98% seen once. The sample was peripheral blood mononuclear cells, taken 30 days after allogeneic stem cell transplant. The receptors originated from a female patient aged 50-60 years who had an allogeneic stem cell transplant from an unrelated donor, so T cells may come from the graft donor. Some clones in this sample may be carry-over from other donors' samples. The CDR3 runs from the conserved cysteine through the conserved F or W. D genes are given only for firm matches. Rows give clone size only sometimes, using once, few, many, or a class for an expanded clone.

NA TRBJ1-2 TRBV30 NA TGTGCCTGGATGCCAGCCTGCGGCTACACCTTC CAWMPACGYTF
NA TRBJ2-7 TRBV5-1 NA TGCGCCAGCAGCTTGGCGGCGGACTACGAGCAGTACTTC CASSLAADYEQYF
NA TRBJ2-3 TRBV25-1 TRBD2 TGTGCCAGCAGTGAACGGGGGGGCGTCGATACGCAGTATTTT CASSERGGVDTQYF
NA TRBJ1-2 TRBV7-2 NA TGTGCCAGCAGCCCCGAGTGGGAGGGCTACACCTTC CASSPEWEGYTF
NA TRBJ1-1 TRBV6-5 NA TGTGCCAGCAGTTACGGGGGAGGGCCGAACACTGAAGCTTTCTTT CASSYGGGPNTEAFF
once TRBJ2-7 TRBV23-1 TRBD1 TGCGCCAGCAGTCAGGCCAGGGGGCGGTACGAGCAGTACTTC CASSQARGRYEQYF
NA TRBJ2-3 TRBV11-2 NA TGTGCCAGCAGCTCAACCCGTCTAGCATTTAGCACAGATACGCAGTATTTT CASSSTRLAFSTDTQYF
NA TRBJ1-5 TRBV30 NA TGTGCCTGGAGTGAGGGCAGCATCAGGCAGCCCCAGCATTTT CAWSEGSIRQPQHF
once TRBJ1-1 TRBV6-5 TRBD1 TGTGCCAGCAGATCACAGGGGGGCAAGGGCACTGAAGCTTTCTTT CASRSQGGKGTEAFF
NA TRBJ1-3 TRBV2 NA TGTGCCAGCCGGGACTCGGGGGCTGGAAACACCATATATTTT CASRDSGAGNTIYF
once TRBJ1-4 TRBV19 NA TGTGCCACCAAGCTTACTTCTGAAAAACTGTTTTTT CATKLTSEKLFF
NA TRBJ1-1 TRBV30 NA TGTGCCTGGAGTGTGTCGGTGAACACTGAAGCTTTCTTT CAWSVSVNTEAFF
NA TRBJ2-1 TRBV18 TRBD1 TGTGCCAGCTCACCACCGCGGACAGGGGTCAATGAGCAGTTCTTC CASSPPRTGVNEQFF
NA TRBJ1-3 TRBV29-1 TRBD1 TGCAGCGCCAGGACAGGCCACTCTGGAAACACCATATATTTT CSARTGHSGNTIYF
NA TRBJ2-7 TRBV7-7 NA TGTGCTAGCAGCTTAGGGGGGGGACAACACGAGCAGTACTTC CASSLGGGQHEQYF
NA TRBJ2-5 TRBV2 TRBD2 TGTGCCAGCAGCCCTATCGGAGTAGCGGGTTACTTC CASSPIGVAGYF
NA TRBJ2-7 TRBV6-5 NA TGTGCCAGCAGTTACTCGGCCTATTACGAGCAGTACTTC CASSYSAYYEQYF
NA TRBJ2-7 TRBV30 NA TGTGCCTGGAGTGGCCGAGGGGGGGGCTCCTACGAGCAGTACTTC CAWSGRGGGSYEQYF
once TRBJ2-2 TRBV10-3 TRBD1 TGTGCCATCAGGGGACAGGGCAACACCGGGGAGCTGTTTTTT CAIRGQGNTGELFF
NA TRBJ1-5 TRBV6-5 NA TGTGCCAGCAGTTACGGTCATCCTAGCAATCAGCCCCAGCATTTT CASSYGHPSNQPQHF
few TRBJ1-1 TRBV14 NA TGTGCCAGCAGCCAAGCCACGGGACACTTGAACACTGAAGCTTTCTTT CASSQATGHLNTEAFF
NA TRBJ1-6 TRBV19 NA TGTGCCAGTACTCCATCCAGGGTAGGGTCACCCCTCCACTTT CASTPSRVGSPLHF
NA TRBJ1-5 TRBV19 NA TGTGCCAGTAGTACGACAGTATATAGCAATCAGCCCCAGCATTTT CASSTTVYSNQPQHF
NA TRBJ2-5 TRBV7-9 TRBD1 TGTGCCAGCAGGAAACAGGGGATGAACCTCGGGGAGACCCAGTACTTC CASRKQGMNLGETQYF
NA TRBJ2-7 TRBV7-8 NA TGTGCCAGCAGCTTTGGTCAGGGGATCGAGCAGTACTTC CASSFGQGIEQYF
NA TRBJ2-1 TRBV5-4 NA TGTGCCAGCAGCCTCCTGGGTGGGGGGAATGAGCAGTTCTTC CASSLLGGGNEQFF
NA TRBJ1-1 TRBV30 NA TGTGCCTGGAGTGTATCGGGAGTTGGCGGGGCTTTCTTT CAWSVSGVGGAFF